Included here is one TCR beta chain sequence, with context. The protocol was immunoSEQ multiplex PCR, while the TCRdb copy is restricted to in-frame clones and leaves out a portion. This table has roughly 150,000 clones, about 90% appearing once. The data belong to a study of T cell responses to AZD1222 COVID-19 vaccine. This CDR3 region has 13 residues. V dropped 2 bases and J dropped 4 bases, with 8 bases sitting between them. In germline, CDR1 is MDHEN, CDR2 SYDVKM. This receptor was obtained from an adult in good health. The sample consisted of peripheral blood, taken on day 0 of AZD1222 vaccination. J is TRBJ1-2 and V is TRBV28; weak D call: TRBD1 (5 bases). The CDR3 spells CASSLGRAYGYTF. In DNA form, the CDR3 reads TGTGCCAGCAGTTTAGGCAGGGCCTATGGCTACACCTTC.